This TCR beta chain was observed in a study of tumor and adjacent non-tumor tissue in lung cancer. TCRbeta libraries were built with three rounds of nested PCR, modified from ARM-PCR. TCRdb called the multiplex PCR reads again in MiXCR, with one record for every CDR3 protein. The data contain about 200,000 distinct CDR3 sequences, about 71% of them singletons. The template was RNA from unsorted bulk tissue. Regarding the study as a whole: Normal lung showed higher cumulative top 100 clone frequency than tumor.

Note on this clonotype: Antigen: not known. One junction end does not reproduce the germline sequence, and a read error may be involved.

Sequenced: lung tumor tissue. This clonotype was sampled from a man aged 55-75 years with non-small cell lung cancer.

The CDR3 DNA reads TGCAGTGCTAGGGGCGGGGGGCAAGGGACCCAGTACTTC. It translates to CSARGGGQGTQYF. This sequence joins TRBV20-1 and TRBJ2-5, with TRBD2 matching over 8 bases. The germline V gene has CDR1 DFQATT and CDR2 SNEGSKA (reference sequence). The CDR3 covers 13 residues.